This T cell receptor (beta chain) was observed in a study of blood T cells in healthy people across ages. Study background: Template switching caught about one barcoded beta molecule for each two T cells.

The CDR3 spans 14 residues. Trimming cost V 4 bases and J 1 base, with 10 bases left between them. Germline lookup yields CDR1 MNHEY and CDR2 SVGEGT. The sample, around 9.9 milliliters of peripheral blood, was drawn from each donor. A minimum of 7 million PBMCs was isolated per sample. A sample-barcoded 5' primer and a J-beta primer mix were used in a second PCR of about 6 to 12 cycles. TCRdb reanalysed the 5' RACE reads using MiXCR and keeps one entry per CDR3 protein. The sample includes 750,000 or so distinct CDR3 sequences, 20% to 25% of them seen just once. The same data also contributed to another study, on T cells of mothers and their children. That publication notes: Overlap ran slightly, non-significantly higher for related than unrelated mother-child pairs.

The source of this sequence is a boy aged 5-17 years in good health. The V and J genes are TRBV6-2 or TRBV6-3 and TRBJ1-1; D remains ambiguous. Sequencing was done on a sample of blood. This CDR3 is CASSSPPRNTEAFF. The CDR3 nucleotides read TGTGCCAGCAGTTCCCCGCCGAGGAACACTGAAGCTTTCTTT.